This T cell receptor (beta chain) was observed in a study of blood T cell repertoires in COVID-19 (dated by TCRdb to about 2020). For the wider study: Collaborator samples came from the United States, Italy and Spain and covered acute and convalescent phases of COVID-19. The sample metadata nearly always contained a de-identified subject ID, COVID-19 status, age in years and sex. Where available, HLA class I and class II types were taken from metadata supplied by the sample provider and were not determined by assay-based typing. The prospective study material was composed of cDNA or gDNA derived from T cells, B-cell-depleted T cells, or PBMCs. Subjects who had been exposed to COVID-19, were actively infected with it, or had recovered from it provided the deeply sampled blood TCRbeta repertoires that made up the dataset. The repertoires were made available in a free public database intended to serve as a resource for research on the immune response to SARS-CoV-2. Samples came from the ongoing ImmuneRACE study (first 160 participants) plus 1,254 subjects from 6 global collaborators.

TCRbeta CDR3 regions were amplified from genomic DNA by means of the immunoSEQ Assay, a bias-controlled multiplex PCR. The original pipeline was this. Nucleated cell counts per sample were estimated from amplification of reference gene primers within the assay. To quantify the absolute abundance of each unique TCRbeta CDR3 rearrangement, sequence reads were collapsed and filtered. Productive Simpson clonality was computed per sample as the square root of Simpson's diversity index over productive rearrangements. TCRdb re-hosts the immuneACCESS table, in-frame sequences only. Its copies lack some clones; in the studies checked, an unresolved V gene accounts for under half of them, and the cause for the rest is not known. V, J and clone size derive from that table, while D and trimming were established from the DNA sequence. This sample has 250,000 to 300,000 clones in its table, and 80% to 85% of those were observed once. 3.4% of the sample lies in the top ten.

Findings and caveats that apply to the study as a whole: The amount of clinical and demographic metadata varied by source and participant and was provided uncurated.

Its CDR3 holds 15 amino acids, cysteine through phenylalanine. Just the 45-base CDR3 DNA is kept, in frame starting at base 1. Relative to germline, V is missing 7 bases and J is missing 0 bases, with 6 bases of the junction outside any gene match. The germline V gene yields MNHEY for CDR1 and SVGAGI for CDR2. In the prospective study, participants were roughly 18 to 100 years old, resided in about two dozen geographic areas of the United States, and were enrolled through a virtual design. Cohort assignment in the prospective study relied on participant-reported clinical history from a screening survey and a study questionnaire. Recovered participants in ImmuneRACE Cohort 3 were defined by two consecutive negative NP/OP PCR tests, clearance by a healthcare professional, or resolution of symptoms. In the prospective study, whole blood, serum and a nasopharyngeal or oropharyngeal swab were collected from each participant by mobile phlebotomists. Prospective study participants could optionally give additional blood draws and questionnaires over a 2-month period. Before DNA extraction, prospective study blood samples were shipped either frozen or at room temperature.

As regards this clone: The antigen this receptor binds is unknown. Within one base of it there is no much larger clone, and no base qualities were kept.

Recombination linked TRBV6-5 to TRBJ2-1; 7 middle bases align to TRBD2. Sequencing input: PBMCs or T cells enriched from blood (not recorded which). This receptor was obtained from a man in his fifties who had recovered from COVID-19. The CDR3 protein sequence reads: CASTPRTSSYNEQFF. The nucleotide sequence reads TGTGCCAGCACACCCAGGACTAGCTCCTACAATGAGCAGTTCTTC.